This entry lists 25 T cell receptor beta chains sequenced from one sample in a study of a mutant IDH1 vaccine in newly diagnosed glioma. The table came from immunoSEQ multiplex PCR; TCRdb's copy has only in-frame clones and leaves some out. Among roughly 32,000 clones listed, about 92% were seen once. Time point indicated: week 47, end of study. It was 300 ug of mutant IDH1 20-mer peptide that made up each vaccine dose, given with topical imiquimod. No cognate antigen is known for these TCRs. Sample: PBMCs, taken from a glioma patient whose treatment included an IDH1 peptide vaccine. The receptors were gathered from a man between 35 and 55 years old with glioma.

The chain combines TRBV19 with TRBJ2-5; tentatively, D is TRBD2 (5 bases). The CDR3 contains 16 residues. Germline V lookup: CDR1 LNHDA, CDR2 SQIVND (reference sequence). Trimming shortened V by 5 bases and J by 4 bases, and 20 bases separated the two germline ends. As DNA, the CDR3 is TGTGCCAGTAGTGTCAGTTCCGGCGGGCGCGGAGAGACCCAGTACTTC. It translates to CASSVSSGGRGETQYF.

The CDR3 DNA reads as TGTGCCAGCTTCCAGGGGGCAAACATGAACACTGAAGCTTTCTTT. Translating it yields CASFQGANMNTEAFF. V and J are TRBV6-1 and TRBJ1-1; TRBD1 matches at 8 bases. Germline V lookup: CDR1 MNHNS, CDR2 SASEGT. The V and J ends lost 8 bases and 0 bases, in that order; junction bases with no gene match: 8. CDR3 length: 15 residues.

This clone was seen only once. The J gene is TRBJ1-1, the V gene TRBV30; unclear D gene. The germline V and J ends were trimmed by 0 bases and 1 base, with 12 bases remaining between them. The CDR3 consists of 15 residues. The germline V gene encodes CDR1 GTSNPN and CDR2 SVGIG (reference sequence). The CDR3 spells CAWSVLPAQNTEAFF. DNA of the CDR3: TGTGCCTGGAGTGTACTTCCGGCCCAGAACACTGAAGCTTTCTTT.

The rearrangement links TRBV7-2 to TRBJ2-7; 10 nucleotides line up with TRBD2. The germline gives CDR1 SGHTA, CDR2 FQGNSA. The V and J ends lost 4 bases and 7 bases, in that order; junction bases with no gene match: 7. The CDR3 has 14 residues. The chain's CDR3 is CASSSLAGYLEQYF. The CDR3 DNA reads TGTGCCAGCAGCTCACTAGCGGGGTATTTGGAGCAGTACTTC.

This CDR3 reads CAWRAFEQGFDVNNEAFF. The CDR3 DNA reads TGTGCCTGGAGGGCCTTTGAGCAGGGGTTCGATGTCAATAATGAAGCTTTCTTT. The rearrangement links TRBV30 to TRBJ1-1, with TRBD1 as a possible D gene (6 bases). There are 18 residues in the CDR3. CDR1 is GTSNPN and CDR2 is SVGIG in the germline V gene (reference sequence). Between the trimmed V and J ends, which lost 3 bases and 7 bases, there was a span of 30 bases.

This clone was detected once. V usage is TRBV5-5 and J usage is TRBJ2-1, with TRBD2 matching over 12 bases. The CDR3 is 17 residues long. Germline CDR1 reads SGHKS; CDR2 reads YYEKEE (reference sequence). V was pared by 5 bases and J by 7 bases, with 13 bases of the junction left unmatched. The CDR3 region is CASRFPGLAGEGNEQFF. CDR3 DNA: TGTGCCAGCAGATTCCCGGGACTAGCGGGCGAGGGGAATGAGCAGTTCTTC.

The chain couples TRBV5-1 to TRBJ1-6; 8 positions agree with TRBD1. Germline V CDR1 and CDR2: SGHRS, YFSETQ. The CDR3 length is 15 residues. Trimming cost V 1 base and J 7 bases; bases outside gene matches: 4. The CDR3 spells CASSLPGDRNSPLHF. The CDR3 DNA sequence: TGCGCCAGCAGCTTGCCAGGGGACAGGAATTCACCCCTCCACTTT.

The CDR3 nucleotides are TGTGCCAGCAGCTCGGGACAGATTATACTTAATTCACCCCTCCACTTT. It codes for CASSSGQIILNSPLHF. The J gene is TRBJ1-6, the V gene TRBV11-2; 7 bases map to TRBD1. Germline CDR1 reads SGHAT; CDR2 reads FQNNGV. The CDR3 has 16 amino acids. V shed 4 bases and J 6 bases; nucleotides not matched to a gene: 9.

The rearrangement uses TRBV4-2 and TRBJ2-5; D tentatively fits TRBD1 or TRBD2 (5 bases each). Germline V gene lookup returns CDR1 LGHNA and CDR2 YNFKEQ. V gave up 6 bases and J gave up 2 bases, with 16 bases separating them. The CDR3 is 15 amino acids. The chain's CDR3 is CASSTGGAMQETQYF. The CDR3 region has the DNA TGTGCCAGCAGTACAGGAGGAGCGATGCAAGAGACCCAGTACTTC.

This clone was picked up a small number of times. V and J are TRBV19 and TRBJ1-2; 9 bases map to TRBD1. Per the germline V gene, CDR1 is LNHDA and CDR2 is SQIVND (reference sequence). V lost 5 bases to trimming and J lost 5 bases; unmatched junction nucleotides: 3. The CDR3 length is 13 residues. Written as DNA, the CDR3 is TGTGCCAGTAGTCCCGGGACAGGGTATGGCTACACCTTC. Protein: CASSPGTGYGYTF.

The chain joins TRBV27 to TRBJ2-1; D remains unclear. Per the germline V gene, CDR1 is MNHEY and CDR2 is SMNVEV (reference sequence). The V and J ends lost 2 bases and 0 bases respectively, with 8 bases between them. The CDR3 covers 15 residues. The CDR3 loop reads CASSLGSSSYNEQFF. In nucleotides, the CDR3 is TGTGCCAGCAGTTTAGGGTCCAGCTCCTACAATGAGCAGTTCTTC.

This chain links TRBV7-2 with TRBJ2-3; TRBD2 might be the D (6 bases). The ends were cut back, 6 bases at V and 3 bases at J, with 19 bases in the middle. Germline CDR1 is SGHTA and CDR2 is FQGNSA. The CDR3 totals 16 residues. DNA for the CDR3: TGTGCCAGCAGTCTTTTAGGAACGGGAGCGACAGATACGCAGTATTTT. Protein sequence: CASSLLGTGATDTQYF.

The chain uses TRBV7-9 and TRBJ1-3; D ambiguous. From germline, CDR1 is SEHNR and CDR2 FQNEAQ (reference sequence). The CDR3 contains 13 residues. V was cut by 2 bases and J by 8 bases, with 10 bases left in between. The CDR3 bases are TGTGCCAGCAGCTTATACATTGCGGACACCATATATTTT. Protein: CASSLYIADTIYF. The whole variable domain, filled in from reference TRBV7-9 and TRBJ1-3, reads DTGVSQNPRHKITKRGQNVTFRCDPISEHNRLYWYRQTLGQGPEFLTYFQNEAQLEKSRLLSDRFSAERPKGSFSTLEIQRTEQGDSAMYLCASSLYIADTIYFGEGSWLTVV.

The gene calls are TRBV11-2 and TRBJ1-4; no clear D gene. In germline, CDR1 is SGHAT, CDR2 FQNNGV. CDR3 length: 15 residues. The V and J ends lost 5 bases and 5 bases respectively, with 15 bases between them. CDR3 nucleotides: TGTGCCAGCAGCCCCAGCCGGGTCCTCAATGAAAAACTGTTTTTT. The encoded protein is CASSPSRVLNEKLFF.

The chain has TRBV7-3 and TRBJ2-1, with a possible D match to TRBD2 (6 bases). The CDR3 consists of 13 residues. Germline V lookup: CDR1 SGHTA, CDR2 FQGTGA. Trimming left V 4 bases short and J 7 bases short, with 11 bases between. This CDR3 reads CASSWGTQNEQFF. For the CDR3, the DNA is TGTGCCAGCAGCTGGGGGACTCAAAATGAGCAGTTCTTC.

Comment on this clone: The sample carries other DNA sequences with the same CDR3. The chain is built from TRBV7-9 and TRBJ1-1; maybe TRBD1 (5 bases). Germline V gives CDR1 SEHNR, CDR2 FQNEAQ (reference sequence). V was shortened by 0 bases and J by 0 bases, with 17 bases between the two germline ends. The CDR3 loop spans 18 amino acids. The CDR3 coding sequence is TGTGCCAGCAGCTTAGCGAATGTCCAGGGAGCCTTGAACACTGAAGCTTTCTTT. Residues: CASSLANVQGALNTEAFF.

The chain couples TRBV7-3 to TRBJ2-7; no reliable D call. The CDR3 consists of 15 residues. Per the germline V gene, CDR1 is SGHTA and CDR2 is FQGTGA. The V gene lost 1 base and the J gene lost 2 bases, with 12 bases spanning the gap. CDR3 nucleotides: TGTGCCAGCAGCTTAAGCTGGGGTCCTGCCTACGAGCAGTACTTC. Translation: CASSLSWGPAYEQYF.

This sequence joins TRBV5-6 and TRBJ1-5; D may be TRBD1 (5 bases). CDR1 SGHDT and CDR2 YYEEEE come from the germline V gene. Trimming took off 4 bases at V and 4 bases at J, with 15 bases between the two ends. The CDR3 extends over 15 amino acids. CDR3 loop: CASSLTTGGNQPQHF. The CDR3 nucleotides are TGTGCCAGCAGCCTAACCACGGGGGGGAATCAGCCCCAGCATTTT.

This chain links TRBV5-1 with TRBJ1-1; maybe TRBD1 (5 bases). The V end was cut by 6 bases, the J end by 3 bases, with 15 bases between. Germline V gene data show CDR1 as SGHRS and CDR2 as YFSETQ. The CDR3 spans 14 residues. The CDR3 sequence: CASTSLGRDTEAFF. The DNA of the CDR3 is TGCGCCAGCACTTCCCTAGGCAGGGACACTGAAGCTTTCTTT.

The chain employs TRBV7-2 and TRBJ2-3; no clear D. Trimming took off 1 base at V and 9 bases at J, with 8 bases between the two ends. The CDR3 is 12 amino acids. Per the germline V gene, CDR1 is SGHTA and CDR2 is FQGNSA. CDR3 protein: CASSLGLPTQYF. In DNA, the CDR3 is TGTGCCAGCAGCTTAGGGCTCCCGACGCAGTATTTT.

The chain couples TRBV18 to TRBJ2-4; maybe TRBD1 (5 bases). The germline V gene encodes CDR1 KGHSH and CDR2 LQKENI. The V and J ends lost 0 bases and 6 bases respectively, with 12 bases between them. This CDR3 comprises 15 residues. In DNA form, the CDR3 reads TGTGCCAGCTCACCACCGGGGCAGCGCCCAAACATTCAGTACTTC. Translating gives CASSPPGQRPNIQYF. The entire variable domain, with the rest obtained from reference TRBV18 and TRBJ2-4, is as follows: NAGVMQNPRHLVRRRGQEARLRCSPMKGHSHVYWYRQLPEEGLKFMVYLQKENIIDESGMPKERFSAEFPKEGPSILRIQQVVRGDSAAYFCASSPPGQRPNIQYFGAGTRLSVL.

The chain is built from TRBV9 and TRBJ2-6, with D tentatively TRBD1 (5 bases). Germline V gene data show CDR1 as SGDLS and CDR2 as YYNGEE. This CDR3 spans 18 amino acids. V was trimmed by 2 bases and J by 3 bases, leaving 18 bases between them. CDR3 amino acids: CASSVRQTVPSGANVLTF. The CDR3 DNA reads TGTGCCAGCAGCGTTAGACAGACGGTGCCAAGTGGGGCCAACGTCCTGACTTTC.

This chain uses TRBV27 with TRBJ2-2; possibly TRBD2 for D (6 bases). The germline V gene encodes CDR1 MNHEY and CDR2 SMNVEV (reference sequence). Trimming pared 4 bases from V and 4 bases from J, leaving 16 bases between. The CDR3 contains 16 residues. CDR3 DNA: TGTGCCAGCAGTTCGATTTCAACTAGCCCCACCGGGGAGCTGTTTTTT. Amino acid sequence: CASSSISTSPTGELFF.

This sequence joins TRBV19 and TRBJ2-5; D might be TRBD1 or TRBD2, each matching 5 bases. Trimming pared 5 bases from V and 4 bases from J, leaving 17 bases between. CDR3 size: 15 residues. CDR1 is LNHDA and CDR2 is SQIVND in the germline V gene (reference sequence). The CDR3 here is CASSSPTGRLETQYF. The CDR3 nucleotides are TGTGCCAGTAGTTCTCCTACGGGACGATTAGAGACCCAGTACTTC.

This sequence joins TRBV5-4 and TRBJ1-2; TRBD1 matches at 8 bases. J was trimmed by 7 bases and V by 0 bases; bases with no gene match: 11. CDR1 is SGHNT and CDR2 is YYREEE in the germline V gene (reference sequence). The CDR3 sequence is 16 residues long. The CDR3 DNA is TGTGCCAGCAGCTTGGCAAACCAACAGGGGGGAGGTGGCTACACCTTC. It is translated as CASSLANQQGGGGYTF.